Sequencing of this T cell receptor (beta chain) was carried out in a study of early T cells in non-severe SARS-CoV-2 infection. Study-level findings and limits: The VDJdb matching leaned toward anti-spike CD8 responses and overlooked private and CD4 specificities.

The germline V and J ends were trimmed by 7 bases and 3 bases, with 15 bases remaining between them. The CDR3 is made up of 14 amino acids. From germline, CDR1 is SEHNR and CDR2 FQNEAQ (reference sequence). This clonotype occurred a few times. The antigen is not known. Each cDNA molecule carried a unique molecular identifier. MiXCR, run by TCRdb on the 5' RACE reads, gives a single entry per CDR3 protein. The sample has about 80,000 distinct CDR3 sequences, over 5% seen once. Sequencing input: whole blood. The chain combines TRBV7-9 with TRBJ1-1; TRBD1 might be the D (5 bases). The receptor was isolated from an adult who was a healthcare worker with PCR-confirmed SARS-CoV-2 infection or an uninfected control (not recorded which). DNA of the CDR3: TGTGCCAGCAATCCGTCTGGGGGTGACACTGAAGCTTTCTTT. Translating gives CASNPSGGDTEAFF.